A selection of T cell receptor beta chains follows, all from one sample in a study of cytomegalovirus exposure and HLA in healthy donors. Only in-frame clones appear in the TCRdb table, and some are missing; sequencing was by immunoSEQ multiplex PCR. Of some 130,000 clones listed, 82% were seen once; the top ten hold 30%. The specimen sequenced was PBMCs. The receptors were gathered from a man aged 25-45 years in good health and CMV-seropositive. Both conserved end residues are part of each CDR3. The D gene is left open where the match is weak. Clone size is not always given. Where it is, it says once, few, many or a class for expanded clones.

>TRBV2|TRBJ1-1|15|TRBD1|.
CASSEAGQMNTEAFF
TGTGCCAGCAGTGAAGCGGGACAGATGAACACTGAAGCTTTCTTT
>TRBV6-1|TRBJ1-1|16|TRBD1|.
CASSARTGGGNTEAFF
TGTGCCAGCAGTGCTAGAACAGGGGGCGGGAACACTGAAGCTTTCTTT
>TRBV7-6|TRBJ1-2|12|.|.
CASSSGGGGYTF
TGTGCCAGCAGCTCCGGGGGAGGTGGCTACACCTTC
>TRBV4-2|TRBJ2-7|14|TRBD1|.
CASSQGTGLYEQYF
TGTGCCAGCAGCCAAGGGACAGGGCTCTACGAGCAGTACTTC
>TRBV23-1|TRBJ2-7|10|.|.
CASGPYEQYF
TGCGCCAGCGGGCCATACGAGCAGTACTTC
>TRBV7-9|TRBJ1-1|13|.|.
CASSVRGIDEAFF
TGTGCCAGCAGCGTCCGAGGGATCGATGAAGCTTTCTTT
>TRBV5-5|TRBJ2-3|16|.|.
CASRPVWGEQIDTQYF
TGTGCCAGCAGACCCGTATGGGGGGAACAGATTGATACGCAGTATTTT
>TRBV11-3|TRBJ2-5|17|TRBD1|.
CASSLGRDRGRQETQYF
TGTGCCAGCAGCTTGGGACGGGACAGGGGACGTCAAGAGACCCAGTACTTC
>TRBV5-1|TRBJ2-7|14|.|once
CASSLGSRGYEQYF
TGCGCCAGCAGCTTGGGTTCTAGGGGGTACGAGCAGTACTTC
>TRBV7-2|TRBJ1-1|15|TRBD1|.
CASTRGDRVNTEAFF
TGTGCCAGCACTCGGGGTGACAGGGTTAACACTGAAGCTTTCTTT
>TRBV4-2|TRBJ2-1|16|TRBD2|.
CASSQDGTSGGQEQFF
TGTGCCAGCAGCCAAGATGGGACTAGCGGGGGGCAGGAGCAGTTCTTC
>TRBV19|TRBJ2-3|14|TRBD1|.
CASGGQGRADTQYF
TGTGCCAGCGGAGGACAGGGTCGCGCAGATACGCAGTATTTT
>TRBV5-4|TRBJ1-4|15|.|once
CASSSEGHGGEKLFF
TGTGCCAGCAGCTCGGAGGGGCACGGCGGTGAAAAACTGTTTTTT
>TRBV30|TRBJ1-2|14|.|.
CAWSVPGSRGGYTF
TGTGCCTGGAGTGTCCCGGGAAGCAGGGGAGGCTACACCTTC
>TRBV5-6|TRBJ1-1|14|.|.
CASSLDRRITEAFF
TGTGCCAGCAGCTTGGACAGAAGAATAACTGAAGCTTTCTTT
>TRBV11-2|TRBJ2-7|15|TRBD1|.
CASSLVTGETYEQYF
TGTGCCAGCAGCTTAGTGACAGGGGAAACCTACGAGCAGTACTTC
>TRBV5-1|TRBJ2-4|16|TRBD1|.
CASSLAKIGTGNIQYF
TGCGCCAGCAGCTTGGCCAAGATCGGGACAGGGAACATTCAGTACTTC
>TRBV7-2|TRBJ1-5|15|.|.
CASRAGPQFDQPQHF
TGTGCCAGCAGGGCGGGGCCGCAATTCGATCAGCCCCAGCATTTT
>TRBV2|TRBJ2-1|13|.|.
CASRDNREGEQFF
TGTGCCAGCAGGGATAACAGGGAGGGTGAGCAGTTCTTC
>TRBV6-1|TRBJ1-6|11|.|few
CASSEMTEVAF
TGTGCCAGCAGTGAAATGACAGAAGTTGCCTTT
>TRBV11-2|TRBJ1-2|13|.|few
CASSLRGGYGYTF
TGTGCCAGCAGCTTAAGGGGAGGCTATGGCTACACCTTC
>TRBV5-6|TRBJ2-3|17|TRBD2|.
CASRDWGGTSGSDTQYF
TGTGCCAGCAGGGACTGGGGAGGGACTAGCGGGAGTGATACGCAGTATTTT
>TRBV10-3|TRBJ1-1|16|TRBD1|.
CAISAGTGEGLTEAFF
TGTGCCATCAGTGCGGGGACAGGGGAAGGACTCACTGAAGCTTTCTTT
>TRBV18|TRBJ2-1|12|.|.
CASSQQGSEQFF
TGTGCCAGCTCACAACAGGGAAGTGAGCAGTTCTTC
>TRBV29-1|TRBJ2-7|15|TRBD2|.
CSVEDRTSGGYEQYF
TGCAGCGTTGAAGATCGTACTAGCGGGGGGTACGAGCAGTACTTC
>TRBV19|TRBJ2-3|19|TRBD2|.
CASSGDRGTSGKSTDTQYF
TGTGCCAGTAGTGGGGACAGGGGGACTAGCGGGAAGAGCACAGATACGCAGTATTTT
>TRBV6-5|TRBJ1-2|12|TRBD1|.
CASSRTGDGYTF
TGTGCCAGCAGCCGGACAGGGGACGGCTACACCTTC
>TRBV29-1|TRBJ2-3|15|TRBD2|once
CSESSGPRGTDTQYF
TGCAGCGAGTCTAGCGGTCCTAGGGGCACAGATACGCAGTATTTT
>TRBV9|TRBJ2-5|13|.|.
CASSVGGVQTQYF
TGTGCCAGCAGCGTAGGGGGAGTACAGACCCAGTACTTC
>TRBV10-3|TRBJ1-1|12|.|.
CAISDTRTEAFF
TGTGCCATCAGTGACACGAGGACTGAAGCTTTCTTT
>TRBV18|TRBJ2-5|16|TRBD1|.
CASSPNRRDRSETQYF
TGTGCCAGCTCACCAAACCGACGGGACAGGTCCGAGACCCAGTACTTC
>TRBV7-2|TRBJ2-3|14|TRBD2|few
CASSALAGTDTQYF
TGTGCCAGCAGCGCACTAGCGGGAACAGATACGCAGTATTTT
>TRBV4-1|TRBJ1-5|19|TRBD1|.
CASSQVGTGTSRSNQPQHF
TGCGCCAGCAGCCAAGTTGGGACAGGGACGAGTCGAAGCAATCAGCCCCAGCATTTT
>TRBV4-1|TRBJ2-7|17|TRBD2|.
CASSQPTSGRDPYEQYF
TGCGCCAGCAGCCAGCCTACTAGCGGGAGAGACCCCTACGAGCAGTACTTC